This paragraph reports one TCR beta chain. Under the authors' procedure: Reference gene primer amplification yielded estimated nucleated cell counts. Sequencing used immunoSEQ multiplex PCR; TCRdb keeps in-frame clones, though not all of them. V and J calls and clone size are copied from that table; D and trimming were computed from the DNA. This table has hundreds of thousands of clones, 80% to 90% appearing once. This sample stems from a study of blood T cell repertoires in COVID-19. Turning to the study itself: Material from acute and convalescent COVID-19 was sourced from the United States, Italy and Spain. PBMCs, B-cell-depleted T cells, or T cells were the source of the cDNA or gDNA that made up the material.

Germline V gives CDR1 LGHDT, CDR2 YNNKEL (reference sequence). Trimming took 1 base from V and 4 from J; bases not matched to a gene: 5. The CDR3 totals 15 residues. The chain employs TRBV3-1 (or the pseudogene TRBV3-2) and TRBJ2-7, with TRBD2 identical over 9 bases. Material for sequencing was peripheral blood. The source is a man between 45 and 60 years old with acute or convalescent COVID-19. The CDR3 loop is CASSQGLAGRYEQYF. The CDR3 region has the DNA TGTGCCAGCAGCCAAGGGCTAGCGGGGCGGTACGAGCAGTACTTC.